The 3 T cell receptor beta chains below were found in one sample sequenced in a study of neurological immune-mediated disorders. Using its own MiXCR run on the 5' RACE reads, TCRdb lists one record per CDR3 protein. The profile shows 18,000 or so distinct CDR3 sequences, 13% to 15% of them singletons. The specimen sequenced was CD4+ T cells from blood. The receptors were sampled from a woman aged 55-69 years with HTLV-1-associated myelopathy (HAM/TSP).

This clonotype is labeled medium-sized. CDR3 nucleotides: TGCGCCAGCAGCCGAGATAGAGGGGGAATAGCCTACGAGCAGTACTTC. It yields the protein CASSRDRGGIAYEQYF. This chain links TRBV4-3 with TRBJ2-7, with D possibly being TRBD1 (6 bases). The CDR3 consists of 16 residues. Trimming took 4 bases from V and 2 from J, leaving 18 bases between them. CDR1 LGHNA and CDR2 YSLEER come from the germline V gene.

This clonotype was observed at least ten times. The genes are TRBV2 and TRBJ1-1; 9 bases map to TRBD1. Germline V CDR1 and CDR2: SNHLY, FYNNEI. With 6 bases clipped from V and 3 bases from J, the junction kept 8 bases outside the gene matches. The CDR3 spans 15 residues. CDR3 nucleotides: TGTGCCAGCAGAGGACTACAGGGGGCGTACACTGAAGCTTTCTTT. Translation: CASRGLQGAYTEAFF.

This clonotype was counted at least ten times. The chain uses TRBV5-1 and TRBJ1-1; no clear D gene. This CDR3 has 13 residues. Germline V gives CDR1 SGHRS, CDR2 YFSETQ. With 0 bases removed from V and 2 bases from J, the gap between germline ends came to 5 bases. The CDR3 protein is CASSLESNTEAFF. The CDR3 nucleotides are TGCGCCAGCAGCTTGGAAAGTAACACTGAAGCTTTCTTT.